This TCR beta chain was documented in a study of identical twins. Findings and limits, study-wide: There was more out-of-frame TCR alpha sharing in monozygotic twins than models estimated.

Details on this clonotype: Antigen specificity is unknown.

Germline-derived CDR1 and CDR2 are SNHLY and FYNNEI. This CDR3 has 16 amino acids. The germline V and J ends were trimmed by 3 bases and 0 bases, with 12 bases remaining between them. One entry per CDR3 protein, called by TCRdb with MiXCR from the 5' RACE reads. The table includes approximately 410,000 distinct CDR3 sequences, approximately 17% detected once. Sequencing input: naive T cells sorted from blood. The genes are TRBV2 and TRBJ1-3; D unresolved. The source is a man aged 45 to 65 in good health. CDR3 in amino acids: CASSDGTANSGNTIYF. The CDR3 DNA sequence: TGTGCCAGCAGTGATGGAACAGCAAACTCTGGAAACACCATATATTTT.